This T cell receptor (beta chain) derives from a study of cytomegalovirus exposure and HLA in healthy donors. As for the study in general: From donors who were HLA-typed, an early data release held 80 million to 95 million unique TCRs. Most donors, roughly 82% of a few hundred genotyped, fell in the Caucasian-associated ancestry cluster.

The PCR used 60 Vbeta and 13 Jbeta primers. Generated by immunoSEQ multiplex PCR, the TCRdb table keeps only in-frame clones and is missing some. The sample records about 200,000 clones, less than 85% being singletons. The CDR3 runs to 13 residues. Germline assignment: CDR1 SNHLY and CDR2 FYNNEI. Trimming pared 3 bases from V and 7 bases from J, leaving 7 bases between. This clone was recorded only once. Sequenced sample: PBMCs. This sequence originates from a girl aged 2 to 9 in good health and CMV-seronegative. The J gene is TRBJ1-6, the V gene TRBV2, with D unclear. The DNA of the CDR3 is TGTGCCAGCAGTGATTCGGGGAATTCACCCCTCCACTTT. Translated: CASSDSGNSPLHF.